The clone carrying this TCR beta chain has a single count. This sample is part of a study of blood T cell repertoires in COVID-19. The CDR3 is 15 amino acids. Germline V CDR1 and CDR2: MNHEY, SMNVEV (reference sequence). The junction had 4 bases not matched to a gene; V was cut back by 0 bases and J by 4 bases. Original data processing: Estimation of nucleated cell counts was performed using reference gene primer amplification. The repertoire was sequenced with immunoSEQ multiplex PCR; TCRdb's copy has only in-frame clones and lacks some. D and trimming come from the DNA, and the V and J calls and clone size come from that table. The sample lists under 300,000 clones; 86% were seen once.

The chain couples TRBV27 to TRBJ1-1, with 8 bases lining up with TRBD1. The receptor's source is a man older than 75 with acute or convalescent COVID-19. The sample consisted of peripheral blood. CDR3 DNA sequence: TGTGCCAGCAGTTTATCGAACAGGGGGAGCACTGAAGCTTTCTTT. This translates into CASSLSNRGSTEAFF.